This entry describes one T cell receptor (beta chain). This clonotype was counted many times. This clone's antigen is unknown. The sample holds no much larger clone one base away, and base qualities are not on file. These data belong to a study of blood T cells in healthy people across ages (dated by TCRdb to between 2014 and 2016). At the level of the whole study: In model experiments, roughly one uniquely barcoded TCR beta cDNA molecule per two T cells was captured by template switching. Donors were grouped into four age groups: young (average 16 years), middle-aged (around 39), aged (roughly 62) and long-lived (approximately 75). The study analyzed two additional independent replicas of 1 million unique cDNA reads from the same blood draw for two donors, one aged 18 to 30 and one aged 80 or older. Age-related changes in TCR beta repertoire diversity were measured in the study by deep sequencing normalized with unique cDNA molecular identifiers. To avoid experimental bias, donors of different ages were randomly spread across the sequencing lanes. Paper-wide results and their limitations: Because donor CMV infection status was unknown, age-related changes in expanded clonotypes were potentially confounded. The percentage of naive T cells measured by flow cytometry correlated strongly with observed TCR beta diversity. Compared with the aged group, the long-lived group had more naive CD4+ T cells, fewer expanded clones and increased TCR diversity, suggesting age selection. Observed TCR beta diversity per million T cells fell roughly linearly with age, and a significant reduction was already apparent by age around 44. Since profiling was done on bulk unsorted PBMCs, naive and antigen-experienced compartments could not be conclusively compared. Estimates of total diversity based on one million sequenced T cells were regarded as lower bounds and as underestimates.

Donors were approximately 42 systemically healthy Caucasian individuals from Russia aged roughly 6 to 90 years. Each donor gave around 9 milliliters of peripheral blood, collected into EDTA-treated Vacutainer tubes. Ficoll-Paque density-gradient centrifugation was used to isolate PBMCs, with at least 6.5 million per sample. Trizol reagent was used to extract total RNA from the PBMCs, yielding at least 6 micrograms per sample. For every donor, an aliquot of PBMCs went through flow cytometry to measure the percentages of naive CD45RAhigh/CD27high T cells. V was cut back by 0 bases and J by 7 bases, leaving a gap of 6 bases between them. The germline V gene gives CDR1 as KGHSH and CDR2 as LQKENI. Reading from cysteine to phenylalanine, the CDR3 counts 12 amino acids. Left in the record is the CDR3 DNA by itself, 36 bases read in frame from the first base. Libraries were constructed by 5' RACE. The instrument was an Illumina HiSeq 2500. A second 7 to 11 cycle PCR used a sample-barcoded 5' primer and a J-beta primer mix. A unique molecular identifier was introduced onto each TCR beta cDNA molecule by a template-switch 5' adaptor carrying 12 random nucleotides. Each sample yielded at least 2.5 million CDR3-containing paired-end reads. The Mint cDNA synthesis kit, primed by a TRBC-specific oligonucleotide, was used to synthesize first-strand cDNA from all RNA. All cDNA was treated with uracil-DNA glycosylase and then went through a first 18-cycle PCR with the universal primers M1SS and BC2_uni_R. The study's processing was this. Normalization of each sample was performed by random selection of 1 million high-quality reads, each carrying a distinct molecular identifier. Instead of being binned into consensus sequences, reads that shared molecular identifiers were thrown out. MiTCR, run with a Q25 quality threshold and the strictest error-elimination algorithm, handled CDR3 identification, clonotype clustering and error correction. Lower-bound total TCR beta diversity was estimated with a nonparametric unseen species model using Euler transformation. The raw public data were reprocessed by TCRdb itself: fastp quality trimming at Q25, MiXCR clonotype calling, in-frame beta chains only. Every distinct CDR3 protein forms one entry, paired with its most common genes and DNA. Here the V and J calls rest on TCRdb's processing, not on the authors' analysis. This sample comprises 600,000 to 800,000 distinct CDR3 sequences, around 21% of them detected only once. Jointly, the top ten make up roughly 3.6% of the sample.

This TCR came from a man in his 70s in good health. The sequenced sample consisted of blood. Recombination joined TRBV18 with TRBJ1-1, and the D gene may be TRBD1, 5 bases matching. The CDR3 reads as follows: CASSPPGGEAFF. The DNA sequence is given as TGTGCCAGCTCACCACCGGGGGGTGAAGCTTTCTTT.